This T cell receptor (beta chain) is drawn from a study of T cells in Graves' hyperthyroidism and ophthalmopathy. Amplification of TCR beta CDR3 regions used RNA as the template. The HTBI primer set was used in a first-round RT-PCR of the TCR CDR3. Using its own MiXCR run on the multiplex PCR reads, TCRdb lists one record per CDR3 protein. Among a few hundred thousand distinct CDR3 sequences listed, less than 20% were seen once. Study-level points and caveats: Most thyroid clonotypes expanded above 0.001 were also detected in blood.

As concerns this clonotype: Antigen specificity is unknown.

The CDR3 length is 17 residues. V lost 4 bases to trimming and J lost 2 bases; unmatched junction nucleotides: 13. CDR1 is MGHRA and CDR2 is YSYEKL in the germline V gene. The chain joins TRBV4-1 to TRBJ2-5; 7 nucleotides align to TRBD2. Sequencing was performed on blood. The sequence was collected from a young woman with Graves' hyperthyroidism. This CDR3 reads CASSPGERDSTQETQYF. Written as DNA, the CDR3 is TGCGCCAGCAGCCCCGGTGAGCGGGACTCCACTCAAGAGACCCAGTACTTC.